This TCR beta chain was captured in a study of T cells in Graves' hyperthyroidism and ophthalmopathy. Study outcomes and limitations: Blood also showed most of the thyroid clonotypes that were expanded above 0.001.

This CDR3 has 13 residues. V was clipped by 5 bases and J by 7 bases, with 11 bases between them. For this clonotype: Its antigen is as yet unknown. A much larger clonotype is one base distant, so this may be a read error.

Graves' hyperthyroidism was deemed stable given no ophthalmopathy progression within 18 months. Amplified TCR beta CDR3 regions came from RNA transcripts. The HTBI primer set served for first-round RT-PCR of the TCR CDR3. A single record per CDR3 protein comes from TCRdb applying MiXCR to the multiplex PCR reads. This sample has nearly 750,000 distinct CDR3 sequences, with 35% found just once. Sequenced sample: blood. The TCR comes from a woman in her 40s with Graves' hyperthyroidism. V is TRBV12-3 or TRBV12-4 and J is TRBJ1-4; D not certain. DNA of the CDR3: TGTGCCAGCAGTATATGGGGTACTGAAAAACTGTTTTTT. Its protein is CASSIWGTEKLFF.